The clone carrying this TCR beta chain has a count of ten or more. Its antigen remains unidentified. The data derive from a study of Graves' ophthalmopathy and Graves' hyperthyroidism. Whole-study results and caveats: Blood contained most expanded thyroid clonotypes exceeding 0.001 frequency. A 13-signature model separated ophthalmopathy from stable hyperthyroidism, reaching less than 90% sensitivity and roughly 84% specificity cross-validated.

Amplified material comprised TCR beta CDR3 regions derived from RNA transcripts. First-round RT-PCR used HTBI primers; second-round multiplex PCR followed. Each CDR3 protein is one row after TCRdb ran MiXCR on the multiplex PCR reads. Of some 390,000 distinct CDR3 sequences listed, around 16% are singletons. All donors with ophthalmopathy were recorded as having moderate-to-severe activity, CAS ≥3, NOSPECS ≥4 and a duration under 3 months. Diagnostic conclusions were grounded in clinical symptoms, serum thyroxine, TRAb, thyroid ultrasound and orbital computed tomography. Between the trimmed V and J ends, which lost 0 bases and 3 bases, there was a span of 11 bases. CDR1 is MNHEY and CDR2 is SVGAGI in the germline V gene. The length of the CDR3 is 16 residues.

V gene TRBV6-5 combines with J gene TRBJ2-2; D gene unclear. Source material: peripheral blood. The sequence was obtained from a woman under 30 with Graves' ophthalmopathy. The DNA of the CDR3 is TGTGCCAGCAGTTACTCGGGGTGGTCTCACACCGGGGAGCTGTTTTTT. Encoded protein: CASSYSGWSHTGELFF.